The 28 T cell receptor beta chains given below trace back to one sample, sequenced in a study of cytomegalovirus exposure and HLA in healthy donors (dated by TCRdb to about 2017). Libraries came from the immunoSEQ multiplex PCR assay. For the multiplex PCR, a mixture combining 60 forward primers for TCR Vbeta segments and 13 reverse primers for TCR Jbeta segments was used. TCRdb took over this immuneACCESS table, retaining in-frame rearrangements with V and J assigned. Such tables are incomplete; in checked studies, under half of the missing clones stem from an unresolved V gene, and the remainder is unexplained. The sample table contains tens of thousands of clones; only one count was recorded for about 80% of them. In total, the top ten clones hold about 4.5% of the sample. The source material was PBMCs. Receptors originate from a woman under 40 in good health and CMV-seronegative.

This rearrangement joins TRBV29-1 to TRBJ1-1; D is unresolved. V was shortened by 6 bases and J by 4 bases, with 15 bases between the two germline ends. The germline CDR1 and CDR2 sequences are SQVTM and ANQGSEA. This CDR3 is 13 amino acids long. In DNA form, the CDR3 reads TGCAGCGTAATCCTTGACCGGGGCACTGAAGCTTTCTTT. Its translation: CSVILDRGTEAFF.

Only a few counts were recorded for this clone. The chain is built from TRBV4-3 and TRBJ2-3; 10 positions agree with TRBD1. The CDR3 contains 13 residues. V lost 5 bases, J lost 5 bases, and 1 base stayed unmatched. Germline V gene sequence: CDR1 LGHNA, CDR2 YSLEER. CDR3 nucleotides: TGCGCCAGCAGCAGGGACAGGGGAGATACGCAGTATTTT. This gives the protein CASSRDRGDTQYF.

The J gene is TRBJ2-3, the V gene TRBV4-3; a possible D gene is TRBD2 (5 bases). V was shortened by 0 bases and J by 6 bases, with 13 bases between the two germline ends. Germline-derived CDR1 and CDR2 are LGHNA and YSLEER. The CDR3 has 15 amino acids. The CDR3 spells CASSQERGFGDTQYF. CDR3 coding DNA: TGCGCCAGCAGCCAAGAACGGGGTTTTGGGGATACGCAGTATTTT.

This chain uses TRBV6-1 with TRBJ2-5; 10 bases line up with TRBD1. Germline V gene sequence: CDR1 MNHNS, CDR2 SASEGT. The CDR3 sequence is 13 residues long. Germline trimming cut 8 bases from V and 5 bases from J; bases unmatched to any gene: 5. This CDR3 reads CASPGQGLETQYF. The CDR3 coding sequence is TGTGCCAGCCCGGGACAGGGGTTGGAGACCCAGTACTTC.

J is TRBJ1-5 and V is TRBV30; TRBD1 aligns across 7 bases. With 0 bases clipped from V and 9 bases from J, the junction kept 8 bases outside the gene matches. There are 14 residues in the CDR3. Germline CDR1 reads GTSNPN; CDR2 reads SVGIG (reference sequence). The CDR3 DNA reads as TGTGCCTGGAGTGTAGGGACAGCGGGTGGGCCCCAGCATTTT. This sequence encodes CAWSVGTAGGPQHF. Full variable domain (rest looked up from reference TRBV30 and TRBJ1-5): SQTIHQWPATLVQPVGSPLSLECTVEGTSNPNLYWYRQAAGRGLQLLFYSVGIGQISSEVPQNLSASRPQDRQFILSSKKLLLSDSGFYLCAWSVGTAGGPQHFGDGTRLSIL.

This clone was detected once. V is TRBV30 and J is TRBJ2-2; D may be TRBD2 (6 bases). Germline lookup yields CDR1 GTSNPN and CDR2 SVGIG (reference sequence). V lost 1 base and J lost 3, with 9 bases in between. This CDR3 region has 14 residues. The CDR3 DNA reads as TGTGCCTGGAGTGGCGGGGAACACACCGGGGAGCTGTTTTTT. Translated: CAWSGGEHTGELFF.

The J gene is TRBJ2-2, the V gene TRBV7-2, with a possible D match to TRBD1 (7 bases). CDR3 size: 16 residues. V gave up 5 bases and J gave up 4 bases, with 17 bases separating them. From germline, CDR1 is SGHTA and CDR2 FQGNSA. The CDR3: CASSPQGGLGTGELFF. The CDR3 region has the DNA TGTGCCAGCAGCCCCCAGGGGGGTTTAGGCACCGGGGAGCTGTTTTTT.

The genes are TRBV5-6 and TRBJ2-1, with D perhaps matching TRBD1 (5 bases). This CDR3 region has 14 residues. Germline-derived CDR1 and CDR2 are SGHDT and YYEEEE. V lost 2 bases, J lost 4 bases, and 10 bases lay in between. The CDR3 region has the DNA TGTGCCAGCAGCTTCTTGGCAGGGTACAATGAGCAGTTCTTC. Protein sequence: CASSFLAGYNEQFF.

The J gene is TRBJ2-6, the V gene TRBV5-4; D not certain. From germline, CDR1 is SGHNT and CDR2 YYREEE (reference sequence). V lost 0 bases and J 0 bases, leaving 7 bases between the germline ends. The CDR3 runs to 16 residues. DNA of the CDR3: TGTGCCAGCAGCTTGGGTGTCCGCTCTGGGGCCAACGTCCTGACTTTC. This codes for CASSLGVRSGANVLTF.

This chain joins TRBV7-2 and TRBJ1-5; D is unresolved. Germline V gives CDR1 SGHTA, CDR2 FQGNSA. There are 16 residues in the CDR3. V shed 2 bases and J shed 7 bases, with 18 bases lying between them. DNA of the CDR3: TGTGCCAGCAGCTTATTGCCCCATGGCCAGAACCAGCCCCAGCATTTT. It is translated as CASSLLPHGQNQPQHF.

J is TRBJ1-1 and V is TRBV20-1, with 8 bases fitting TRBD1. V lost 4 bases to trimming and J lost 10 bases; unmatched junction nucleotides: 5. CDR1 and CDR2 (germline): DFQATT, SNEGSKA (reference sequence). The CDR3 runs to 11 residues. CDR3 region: CSAKDRVGAFF. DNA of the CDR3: TGCAGTGCTAAGGACAGGGTTGGAGCTTTCTTT.

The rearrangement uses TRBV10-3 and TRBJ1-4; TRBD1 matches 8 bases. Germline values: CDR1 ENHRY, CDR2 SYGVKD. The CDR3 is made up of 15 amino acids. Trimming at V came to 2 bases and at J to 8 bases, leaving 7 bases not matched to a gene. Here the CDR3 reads CAISEAQGAWEKLFF. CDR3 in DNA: TGTGCCATCAGTGAGGCCCAGGGGGCGTGGGAAAAACTGTTTTTT.

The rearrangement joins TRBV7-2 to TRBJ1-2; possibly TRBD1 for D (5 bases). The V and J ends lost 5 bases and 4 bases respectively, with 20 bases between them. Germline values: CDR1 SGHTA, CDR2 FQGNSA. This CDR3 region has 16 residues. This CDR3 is CASSTWFRGKSYGYTF. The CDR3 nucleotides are TGTGCCAGCAGCACCTGGTTTAGGGGAAAATCCTATGGCTACACCTTC.

As DNA, the CDR3 is TGTGCCAGCAGCGTAGGGAGTTCTAGCACAGATACGCAGTATTTT. Translated, it gives CASSVGSSSTDTQYF. The rearrangement joins TRBV9 to TRBJ2-3; no firm D call. CDR3 size: 15 residues. The germline V gene has CDR1 SGDLS and CDR2 YYNGEE. With 0 bases removed from V and 0 bases from J, the gap between germline ends came to 8 bases.

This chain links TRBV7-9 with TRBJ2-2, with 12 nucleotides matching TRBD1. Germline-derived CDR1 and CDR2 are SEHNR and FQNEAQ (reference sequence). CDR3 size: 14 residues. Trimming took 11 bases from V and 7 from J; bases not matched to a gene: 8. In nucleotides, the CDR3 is TGTGCCGGAGGGACAGGGGGCCTTGACGGGGAGCTGTTTTTT. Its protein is CAGGTGGLDGELFF.

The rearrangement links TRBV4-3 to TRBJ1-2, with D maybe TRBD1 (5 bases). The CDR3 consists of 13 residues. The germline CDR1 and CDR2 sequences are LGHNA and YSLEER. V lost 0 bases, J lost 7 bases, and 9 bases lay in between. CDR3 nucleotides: TGCGCCAGCAGCCAAGATTATGGGGCTGGCTACACCTTC. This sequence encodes CASSQDYGAGYTF.

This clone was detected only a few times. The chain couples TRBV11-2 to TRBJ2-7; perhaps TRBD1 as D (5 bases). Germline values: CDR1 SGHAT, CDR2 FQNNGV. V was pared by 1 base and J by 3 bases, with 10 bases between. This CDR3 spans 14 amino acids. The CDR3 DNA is TGTGCCAGCAGCTTAGGGTGGGGCCGCTACGAGCAGTACTTC. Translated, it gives CASSLGWGRYEQYF.

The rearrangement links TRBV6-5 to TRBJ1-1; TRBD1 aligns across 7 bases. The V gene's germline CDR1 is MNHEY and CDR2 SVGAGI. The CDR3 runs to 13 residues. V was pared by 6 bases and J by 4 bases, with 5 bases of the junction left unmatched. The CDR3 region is CASSKGQSTEAFF. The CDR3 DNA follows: TGTGCCAGCAGCAAGGGACAGAGCACTGAAGCTTTCTTT.

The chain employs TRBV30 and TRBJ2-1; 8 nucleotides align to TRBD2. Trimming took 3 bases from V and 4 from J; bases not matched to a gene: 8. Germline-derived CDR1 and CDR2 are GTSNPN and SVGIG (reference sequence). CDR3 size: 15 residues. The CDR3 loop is CAWRIAGPAYNEQFF. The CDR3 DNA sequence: TGTGCCTGGAGGATAGCGGGGCCGGCGTACAATGAGCAGTTCTTC.

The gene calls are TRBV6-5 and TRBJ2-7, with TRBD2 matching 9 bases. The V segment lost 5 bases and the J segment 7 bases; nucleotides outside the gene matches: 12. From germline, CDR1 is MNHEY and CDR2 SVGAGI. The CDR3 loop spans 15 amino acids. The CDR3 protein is CASSPEIAGDWEQYF. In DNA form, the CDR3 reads TGTGCCAGCAGTCCAGAGATAGCGGGGGATTGGGAGCAGTACTTC.

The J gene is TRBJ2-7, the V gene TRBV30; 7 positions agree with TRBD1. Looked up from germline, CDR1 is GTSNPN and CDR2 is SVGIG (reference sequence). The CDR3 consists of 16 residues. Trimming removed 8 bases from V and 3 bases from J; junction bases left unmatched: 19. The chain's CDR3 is CAVLGDGEGAVYEQYF. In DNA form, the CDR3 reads TGTGCCGTCTTAGGAGACGGCGAGGGGGCAGTCTACGAGCAGTACTTC. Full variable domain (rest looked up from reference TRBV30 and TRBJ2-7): SQTIHQWPATLVQPVGSPLSLECTVEGTSNPNLYWYRQAAGRGLQLLFYSVGIGQISSEVPQNLSASRPQDRQFILSSKKLLLSDSGFYLCAVLGDGEGAVYEQYFGPGTRLTVT.

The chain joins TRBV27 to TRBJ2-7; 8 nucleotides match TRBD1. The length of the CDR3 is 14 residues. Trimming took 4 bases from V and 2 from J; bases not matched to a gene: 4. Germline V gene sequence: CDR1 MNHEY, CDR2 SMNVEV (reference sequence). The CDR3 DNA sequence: TGTGCCAGCAGTTGGCTCAGGGGGCCCTACGAGCAGTACTTC. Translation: CASSWLRGPYEQYF.

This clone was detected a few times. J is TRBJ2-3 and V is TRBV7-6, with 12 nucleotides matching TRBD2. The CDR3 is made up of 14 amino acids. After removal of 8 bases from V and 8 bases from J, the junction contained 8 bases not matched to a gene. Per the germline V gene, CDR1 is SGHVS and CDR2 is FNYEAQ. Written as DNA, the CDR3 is TGTGCCAGCCGGCTAGCGGGGGGGAGGGGTACGCAGTATTTT. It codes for CASRLAGGRGTQYF.

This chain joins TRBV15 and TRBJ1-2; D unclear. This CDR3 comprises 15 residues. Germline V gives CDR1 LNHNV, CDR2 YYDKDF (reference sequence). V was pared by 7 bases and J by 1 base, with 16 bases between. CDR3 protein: CATTMGGRNNYGYTF. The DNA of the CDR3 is TGTGCCACCACCATGGGAGGGAGGAATAACTATGGCTACACCTTC.

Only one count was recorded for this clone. The CDR3 DNA reads as TGTGCCACCAGCAGCGGACAGGAAGCACCCGGGGAGCTGTTTTTT. Protein sequence: CATSSGQEAPGELFF. The gene calls are TRBV15 and TRBJ2-2, with TRBD1 matching over 7 bases. Trimming at V came to 3 bases and at J to 6 bases, leaving 7 bases not matched to a gene. Germline CDR1 reads LNHNV; CDR2 reads YYDKDF (reference sequence). The CDR3 runs 15 residues.

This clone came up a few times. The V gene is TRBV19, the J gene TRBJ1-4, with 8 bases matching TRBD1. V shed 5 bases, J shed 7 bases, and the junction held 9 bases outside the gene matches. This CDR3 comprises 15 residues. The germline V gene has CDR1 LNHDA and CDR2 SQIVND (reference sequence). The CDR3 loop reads CASSPDRAGGEKLFF. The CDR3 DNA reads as TGTGCCAGTAGTCCGGACAGGGCCGGTGGTGAAAAACTGTTTTTT.

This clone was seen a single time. This chain's CDR3 is CAWSAGEEVETQYF. Written as DNA, the CDR3 is TGTGCCTGGAGCGCAGGGGAAGAGGTGGAGACCCAGTACTTC. The chain recombines TRBV30 with TRBJ2-5, with D perhaps matching TRBD1 (6 bases). Trimming shortened V by 3 bases and J by 5 bases, and 16 bases separated the two germline ends. Per the germline V gene, CDR1 is GTSNPN and CDR2 is SVGIG (reference sequence). The CDR3 loop spans 14 amino acids.

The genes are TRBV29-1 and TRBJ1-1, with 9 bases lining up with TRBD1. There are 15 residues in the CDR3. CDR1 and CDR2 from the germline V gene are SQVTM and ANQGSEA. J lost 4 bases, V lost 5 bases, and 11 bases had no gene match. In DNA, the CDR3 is TGCAGCGTTACTACGTCGGACAGGGGTGGCACTGAAGCTTTCTTT. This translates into CSVTTSDRGGTEAFF.